This TCR beta chain originates from a study of cytomegalovirus exposure and HLA in healthy donors. Study in general: Earlier work reported approximately 110 million unique TCR beta sequences from 180 million or so T cells.

Primers: 60 Vbeta forward and 13 Jbeta reverse. Data came from immunoSEQ multiplex PCR; TCRdb stores just in-frame clones and leaves some out. The sample has some 140,000 clones; roughly three quarters are singletons. The CDR3 spans 15 residues. CDR1 is MDHEN and CDR2 is SYDVKM in the germline V gene. Unmatched junction bases numbered 9, after V lost 5 bases and J lost 4 bases. The chain is built from TRBV28 and TRBJ1-2; 8 bases fit TRBD1. The clonotype was recovered from a man aged 25 to 45 in good health and CMV-seronegative. The source material was PBMCs. The CDR3 region has the DNA TGTGCCAGCAGTCGGACAGGGCTTGGTGGCTATGGCTACACCTTC. It codes for CASSRTGLGGYGYTF.